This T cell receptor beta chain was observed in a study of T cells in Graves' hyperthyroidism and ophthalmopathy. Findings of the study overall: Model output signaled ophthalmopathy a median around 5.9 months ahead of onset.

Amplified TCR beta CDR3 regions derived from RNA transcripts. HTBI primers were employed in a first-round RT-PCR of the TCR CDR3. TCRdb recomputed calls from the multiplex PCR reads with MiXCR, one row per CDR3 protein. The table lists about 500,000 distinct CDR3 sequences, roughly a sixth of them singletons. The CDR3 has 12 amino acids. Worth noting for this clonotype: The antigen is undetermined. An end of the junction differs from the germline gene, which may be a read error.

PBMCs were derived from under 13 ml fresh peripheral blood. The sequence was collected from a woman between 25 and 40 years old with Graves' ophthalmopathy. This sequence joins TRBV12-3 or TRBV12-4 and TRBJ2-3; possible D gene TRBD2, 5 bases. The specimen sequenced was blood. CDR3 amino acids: CVSRGLEDTQYF. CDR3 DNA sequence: TGTGTCAGCAGAGGACTGGAAGATACGCAGTATTTT.